The clone carrying this T cell receptor beta chain was counted a single time. Germline V gene data show CDR1 as SGHRS and CDR2 as YFSETQ. J gave up 1 base and V 4 bases, and 3 bases lay outside the gene matches. This CDR3 region has 14 residues. The record originates from a study of blood T cell repertoires in COVID-19. Across the whole study: The United States, Italy and Spain were the sources of the acute and convalescent COVID-19 samples. Nucleic acid was either cDNA or gDNA, and it came from T cells, B-cell-depleted T cells, or PBMCs.

Per the study methods: Reference gene primer amplification yielded estimated nucleated cell counts. Assay used: immunoSEQ multiplex PCR; TCRdb lists only in-frame clones, some missing. That table supplies the V and J calls and clone size; D and trimming were determined from the DNA. The top ten hold around 4.2% of the sample, which has about 8,700 clones, 75% to 95% seen once. Sequencing used peripheral blood. This sequence joins TRBV5-1 and TRBJ2-7; 9 bases are shared with TRBD1. The sequence derives from a woman between 50 and 59 years old with active COVID-19. The CDR3 DNA follows: TGCGCCAGCAGCCCGGGACAGGGTTCCTACGAGCAGTACTTC. Translating it yields CASSPGQGSYEQYF.